This T cell receptor beta chain was captured in a study of CD8 T cells in Susac syndrome. Blood CD8+ and CD4+ T cells underwent high-throughput TCR beta sequencing. In Susac syndrome patients, recently defined diagnostic criteria for definite or probable disease were met. TEMRA cells were FACS-enriched, while CD8+ and CD4+ T cells were negatively isolated. CDR3 length: 18 amino acids. The V gene lost 0 bases and the J gene lost 4 bases, with 22 bases spanning the gap. CDR1 and CDR2 (germline): SGHRS, YFSETQ. Random-hexamer reverse transcription was applied to roughly 0.5 to 1 ug RNA. By means of immunoSEQ multiplex PCR, TCR beta CDR3 spanning 54 Vbeta and 13 Jbeta underwent amplification. TCRdb re-analysed the immunoSEQ multiplex PCR reads in MiXCR, keeping a single row per CDR3 protein. The profile shows 150,000 to 200,000 distinct CDR3 sequences, about 91% of them singletons.

Sequenced: CD4+ T cells from PBMCs. The genes are TRBV5-1 and TRBJ1-1, with unresolved D. The receptor was isolated from a human donor with Susac syndrome. The CDR3 reads CASSLAGPRDLRTTEAFF. The CDR3 DNA sequence: TGCGCCAGCAGCTTGGCCGGTCCTAGGGATCTTAGAACCACTGAAGCTTTCTTT. Full variable domain (rest looked up from reference TRBV5-1 and TRBJ1-1): KAGVTQTPRYLIKTRGQQVTLSCSPISGHRSVSWYQQTPGQGLQFLFEYFSETQRNKGNFPGRFSGRQFSNSRSEMNVSTLELGDSALYLCASSLAGPRDLRTTEAFFGQGTRLTVV.